This T cell receptor beta chain was sequenced for a study of regulatory T cells in long-lasting Graves disease (dated by TCRdb to the early 2020s). Study-level background: In the newly diagnosed Graves' disease group, patients had been taking antithyroid drugs for less than 3 months. A total of around 35 samples underwent TCR sequencing: about 13 from persistent and roughly 20 from newly diagnosed Graves' disease patients. Persistent Graves' disease patients were compared with newly diagnosed Graves' disease patients by peripheral blood TCR sequencing and RNA sequencing. The study was conducted in China and was registered as a clinical trial.

The sample's time point, from its label and the paper: newly diagnosed GD, antithyroid drugs for less than 3 months. For both TCR sequencing and RNA sequencing, RNA was extracted from PBMCs in TRIzol. The diagnosis of Graves' disease was made according to American Thyroid Association guidelines. Patients for the study were recruited at an endocrinology department in Xi'an, China. Each patient gave about 8.1 milliliters of peripheral blood, collected in an EDTA anticoagulant tube. Ficoll Paque Plus density gradient separation was used to isolate PBMCs, and no further T cell sorting was done. An Agilent 2100 Bioanalyzer and agarose gel were used to check RNA quality, while a NanoDrop 2000 measured RNA concentration. This clonotype was observed at least ten times. Its antigen is not yet known. No quality values exist for individual bases; no much larger clone is one base distant. General conclusions and limits of the study: TRBV28, TRBJ1-2 and TRBJ2-5 were preferentially used in persistent disease, while TRBV20-1 and TRBJ2-1 were favored in newly diagnosed disease. Compared with newly diagnosed patients, persistent Graves' disease patients had lower TCR Shannon entropy and fewer highly expanded clones, which suggests clonal expansion. Persistent patients shared more public clonotypes among themselves (more than 2,500) than newly diagnosed patients did (roughly 920). Only peripheral blood was studied, because thyroid tissue, the primary lesion, was inaccessible. Only the TCR beta chain was sequenced and analyzed. As a limitation, the authors acknowledged that the small sample size may reduce accuracy.

Preparation of the library involved multiplex PCR. Sequenced using an Illumina HiSeq 4000. CDR3 regions were amplified by Arm-PCR with iRepertoire HTBI primers to construct TCR beta libraries. Before sequencing, the PCR products underwent gel purification. The study's processing was this. Across samples, 62 TRBV and 15 or so TRBJ segments were identified and used for gene usage analysis of CDR3 amino acid clonotypes. COPE and FqMerger were used to merge filtered high-quality paired reads into contigs. BLAST was used to align contigs to IMGT TRBV, TRBD and TRBJ reference genes, with CDR3 defined following IMGT. Highly expanded clones were defined as clonotypes with a frequency above 0.1%. Shannon entropy served as the measure of repertoire diversity, while the Gini coefficient captured V-J evenness. A clonotype found in more than one individual was treated as public. TCRdb redid the processing of the public reads, applying fastp at Q25 and MiXCR, and retained in-frame beta chains. Entries are consolidated by CDR3 protein sequence, retaining the most common genes and DNA. These V and J calls originate from TCRdb's pipeline instead of the authors' own analysis. Within this sample are 400,000 to 450,000 distinct CDR3 sequences, with 15% to 20% of them counted one time only. The top ten constitute about 11% of the sample.

There are 13 amino acids in the CDR3, from cysteine to phenylalanine inclusive. CDR3 DNA only is kept here, 39 bases in frame from base 1. The germline V gene encodes CDR1 MNHEY and CDR2 SMNVEV (reference sequence). The trim is 4 bases for V and 5 bases for J, with a gap of 12 bases between the germline ends. In addition, the sample was reused for a study of T cells in Graves' hyperthyroidism and ophthalmopathy. The second study also describes: A patient counted as having stable Graves' hyperthyroidism if no progression to ophthalmopathy occurred over 18 months of follow-up. Hyperthyroidism patients were newly diagnosed, with disease duration under 2 months, and aged 18 to 65 years. Exclusion was applied to patients with uncontrolled infections, other autoimmune diseases, pregnancy or lactation. Diagnoses relied on clinical symptoms, serum thyroxine and TRAb, thyroid ultrasound and orbital computed tomography. The TCR CDR3 was subjected to a first round of RT-PCR using the HTBI primer set and the Qiagen OneStep RT-PCR kit. Most expanded thyroid clonotypes (frequency above 0.001) were also detected in blood, suggesting blood repertoires may reflect thyroid immune responses. Ophthalmopathy was separated from stable hyperthyroidism by a 13 V-J signature model, with roughly 88% sensitivity and about 81% specificity obtained in cross-validation and 80%/75% obtained in testing. During validation, the model predicted progression to ophthalmopathy a median of about 6.5 months ahead of onset, with more than 60% sensitivity and 72% to 80% specificity. To identify distinguishing TCR V-J signatures, a discovery cohort of around 100 patients was used, comprising fewer than 45 with Graves' ophthalmopathy and around 60 with stable Graves' hyperthyroidism. Prospective prediction of ophthalmopathy was tested in an independent validation cohort consisting of roughly 20 hyperthyroidism patients and 15 to 17 patients who later progressed to ophthalmopathy. For training and testing, the 95 to 100 patients in the discovery cohort were randomly divided in a 7:3 ratio. The study also compared thyroid tissue and blood T-cell repertoires from more than five Graves' hyperthyroidism patients. After sampling, hyperthyroidism patients received methimazole starting at 30 mg daily, and ophthalmopathy patients received high-dose intravenous methylprednisolone. Libraries were constructed in a second round of multiplex PCR, after which size selection and purification were carried out. The libraries were sequenced on an Illumina HiSeq2000 using paired-end 100 bp reads. SOAPnuke was used to process the raw data, throwing out any read that contained adapters or uncalled bases, had a mean Phred below 15, or lacked an exact constant-primer or identifier match. High-quality paired reads were merged using COPE v1.2.5, and each unique nucleotide sequence was defined as a clonotype. Clonotypes were aligned to IMGT TRBV, TRBD and TRBJ reference segments using MiTCR v1.1. Analysis was restricted to V-J combinations with a frequency above 0.0001, which covered 98% to 99.2% of repertoires. A TCS score was defined as the ratio of F50 (clonal expansion) to E x V (chaos), with BLOSUM62-based TCRdist applied between CDR3 peptides within each V-J. Welch's t-statistics and random forest reduced approximately 520 V-J features to 13, which were used in a naive Bayes classifier (R e1071). Sample size was not statistically predetermined, and blinding of investigators to group allocation was not performed. According to the paper, TCR Vbeta CDR3 sequencing was carried out on about 140 peripheral blood samples, which came from approximately 43 ophthalmopathy, fewer than 80 hyperthyroidism and about 17 progressor patients.

The chain is encoded by TRBV27 joined to TRBJ2-7, with TRBD2 perhaps the D gene, on 5 matching bases. The source of this sequence is a woman younger than 45 with Graves disease. Donor details come from another sample of the same person, matched by shared clones. Material: peripheral blood mononuclear cells (PBMCs), obtained at new diagnosis, from a patient treated with antithyroid drugs. The DNA is TGTGCCAGCAGTTACGTTTCCGGGGACGAGCAGTACTTC. The resulting protein is CASSYVSGDEQYF.